Shown below are 21 T cell receptor beta chains from a single sample sequenced in a study of blood T cell repertoires in COVID-19. The data were produced by immunoSEQ multiplex PCR, yet TCRdb's version contains in-frame clones alone and is incomplete. This sample carries 70,000 to 100,000 clones, more than 85% of them seen once, and the ten largest clones take 1.5% to 2%. The specimen was peripheral blood. These receptors came from a man between 60 and 75 years old with acute or convalescent COVID-19.

This chain joins TRBV7-8 and TRBJ2-5; possible D gene TRBD2, 6 bases. This CDR3 has 15 amino acids. Germline CDR1 and CDR2: SGHVS and FQNEAQ. Trimming removed 6 bases from V and 2 bases from J, with 16 bases in between. CDR3 coding DNA: TGTGCCAGCAGGCCCCCTAGCGTTCTTCAAGAGACCCAGTACTTC. This translates into CASRPPSVLQETQYF.

The J gene is TRBJ2-1, the V gene TRBV19; 11 nucleotides match TRBD2. This CDR3 has 16 residues. The germline CDR1 and CDR2 sequences are LNHDA and SQIVND (reference sequence). V gave up 10 bases and J gave up 2 bases; unmatched junction bases: 10. The CDR3 region has the DNA TGTGCCACCTCAGCCCTAGCGGGAGGCACCTACAATGAGCAGTTCTTC. Translated, it gives CATSALAGGTYNEQFF.

This clone was observed a few times. The chain carries TRBV7-2 and TRBJ2-5; perhaps TRBD2 as D (5 bases). CDR1 and CDR2 (germline): SGHTA, FQGNSA. With 5 bases removed from V and 7 bases from J, the gap between germline ends came to 20 bases. The CDR3 totals 15 residues. This CDR3 is CASSVLDGKTATQYF. CDR3 nucleotides: TGTGCCAGCAGCGTACTCGACGGGAAAACGGCGACCCAGTACTTC.

The chain uses TRBV9 and TRBJ2-3, with 14 bases that match TRBD2. CDR1 SGDLS and CDR2 YYNGEE come from the germline V gene. The CDR3 spans 19 residues. J gave up 3 bases and V 6 bases, and 15 bases lay outside the gene matches. The CDR3: CASTPFPGTSGSQTDTQYF. Here the CDR3 DNA reads TGTGCCAGCACCCCTTTCCCCGGGACTAGCGGGAGTCAAACAGATACGCAGTATTTT.

CDR3 nucleotides: TGTGCCAGCAGCTTTAGATGGTCCGCGGCCCTTTCCGGGAATGAGCAGTTCTTC. Translated, it gives CASSFRWSAALSGNEQFF. The genes are TRBV7-9 and TRBJ2-1; D is ambiguous. The CDR3 is made up of 18 amino acids. Deletions cut 3 bases from V and 7 bases from J, with 25 bases between. The germline V gene has CDR1 SEHNR and CDR2 FQNEAQ (reference sequence). The full variable domain, with the rest looked up from reference TRBV7-9 and TRBJ2-1, is DTGVSQNPRHKITKRGQNVTFRCDPISEHNRLYWYRQTLGQGPEFLTYFQNEAQLEKSRLLSDRFSAERPKGSFSTLEIQRTEQGDSAMYLCASSFRWSAALSGNEQFFGPGTRLTVL.

This clone was counted once. The chain has TRBV5-1 and TRBJ2-5; no clear D. Trimming took off 0 bases at V and 1 base at J, with 7 bases between the two ends. The CDR3 is made up of 14 amino acids. From germline, CDR1 is SGHRS and CDR2 YFSETQ. The CDR3 DNA is TGCGCCAGCAGCTTGGGGCAGGCCCAAGAGACCCAGTACTTC. This sequence encodes CASSLGQAQETQYF. The complete variable domain, with remaining parts taken from reference TRBV5-1 and TRBJ2-5, reads KAGVTQTPRYLIKTRGQQVTLSCSPISGHRSVSWYQQTPGQGLQFLFEYFSETQRNKGNFPGRFSGRQFSNSRSEMNVSTLELGDSALYLCASSLGQAQETQYFGPGTRLLVL.

V usage is TRBV19 and J usage is TRBJ1-3; 9 nucleotides align to TRBD1. J gave up 2 bases and V 8 bases, and 1 base lay outside the gene matches. CDR1 is LNHDA, CDR2 SQIVND, per germline (reference sequence). This CDR3 comprises 13 residues. Here the CDR3 DNA reads TGTGCCAGTTACAGGGGGCCTGGAAACACCATATATTTT. Residues: CASYRGPGNTIYF.

This chain joins TRBV24-1 and TRBJ2-1, with 7 bases lining up with TRBD2. In germline, CDR1 is KGHDR, CDR2 SFDVKD. The CDR3 is 14 residues long. V gave up 1 base and J gave up 8 bases; unmatched junction bases: 4. The CDR3 coding sequence is TGTGCCACCAGTGATTTAGCGGGAACCGATGAGCAGTTCTTC. This sequence encodes CATSDLAGTDEQFF.

V gene TRBV15 combines with J gene TRBJ2-1; TRBD2 is a possible D gene (5 bases). Germline CDR1 LNHNV, CDR2 YYDKDF (reference sequence). V was shortened by 2 bases and J by 8 bases, with 13 bases between the two germline ends. This CDR3 spans 14 amino acids. The CDR3 nucleotides read TGTGCCACCAGCAGACCGGAGAGGGCCTATGAGCAGTTCTTC. This gives the protein CATSRPERAYEQFF. Drawing the rest from reference TRBV15 and TRBJ2-1, the complete variable domain is DAMVIQNPRYQVTQFGKPVTLSCSQTLNHNVMYWYQQKSSQAPKLLFHYYDKDFNNEADTPDNFQSRRPNTSFCFLDIRSPGLGDTAMYLCATSRPERAYEQFFGPGTRLTVL.

The sample holds a few counts of this clone. The rearrangement joins TRBV21-1 to TRBJ2-7; the table's D call TRBD1 went unverified against the DNA. TRBV21-1 is recorded as a pseudogene. The CDR3 runs 13 residues. The CDR3 coding sequence is TGTGCCAGCAGCAAAGGGTCCCCTCCAGGACAGTACTTC. Translation gives CASSKGSPPGQYF.

The chain combines TRBV11-3 with TRBJ1-5; a weak D match, TRBD1 (6 bases). Germline CDR1 is SGHNT and CDR2 is YENEEA. Trimming cost V 10 bases and J 6 bases, with 16 bases left between them. This CDR3 spans 13 amino acids. In DNA form, the CDR3 reads TGTGCCATCCAGCGACAGGACGGTCAGCCCCAGCATTTT. Amino acid sequence: CAIQRQDGQPQHF.

This clone was observed a single time. This chain joins TRBV28 and TRBJ2-1; D uncertain. This CDR3 has 11 amino acids. CDR1 and CDR2 from the germline V gene are MDHEN and SYDVKM. V lost 4 bases and J lost 5, with 3 bases in between. CDR3 sequence: CASSSNNEQFF. The CDR3 DNA is TGTGCCAGCAGTTCCAACAATGAGCAGTTCTTC. The entire variable domain, with the rest obtained from reference TRBV28 and TRBJ2-1, is as follows: DVKVTQSSRYLVKRTGEKVFLECVQDMDHENMFWYRQDPGLGLRLIYFSYDVKMKEKGDIPEGYSVSREKKERFSLILESASTNQTSMYLCASSSNNEQFFGPGTRLTVL.

The chain is built from TRBV20-1 and TRBJ1-1; D not certain. This CDR3 contains 9 residues. V lost 6 bases, J lost 8 bases, and 7 bases lay in between. Germline CDR1 and CDR2: DFQATT and SNEGSKA (reference sequence). CDR3 bases: TGCAGTGCCGAGCGGGAAGCTTTCTTT. It specifies CSAEREAFF.

The chain combines TRBV18 with TRBJ1-1; 7 bases match TRBD1. CDR3 length: 13 amino acids. From germline, CDR1 is KGHSH and CDR2 LQKENI. The V gene end was trimmed by 4 bases and the J gene end by 4 bases; junction bases not matched to a gene: 3. CDR3 nucleotide sequence: TGTGCCAGCTCACTGACAGGGCCCACTGAAGCTTTCTTT. This sequence encodes CASSLTGPTEAFF.

The chain couples TRBV27 to TRBJ2-7; 14 bases line up with TRBD2. Per the germline V gene, CDR1 is MNHEY and CDR2 is SMNVEV (reference sequence). Germline trimming cut 6 bases from V and 2 bases from J; bases unmatched to any gene: 18. CDR3 length: 20 residues. The CDR3: CASSPTGTGTTSGRAYEQYF. The CDR3 bases are TGTGCCAGCAGCCCGACCGGGACAGGGACGACTAGCGGGAGGGCCTACGAGCAGTACTTC.

J is TRBJ2-1 and V is TRBV6-1; no reliable D call. CDR3 size: 13 residues. Germline CDR1 MNHNS, CDR2 SASEGT. V gave up 2 bases and J gave up 6 bases, with 8 bases separating them. CDR3 residues: CASSERSTNEQFF. CDR3 DNA: TGTGCCAGCAGTGAAAGGAGTACCAATGAGCAGTTCTTC.

The gene calls are TRBV7-3 and TRBJ2-1, with 7 bases lining up with TRBD1. Trimming removed 5 bases from V and 5 bases from J; junction bases left unmatched: 3. CDR1 SGHTA and CDR2 FQGTGA come from the germline V gene. The length of the CDR3 is 13 residues. CDR3 residues: CASSMGQNNEQFF. The CDR3 DNA follows: TGTGCCAGCAGCATGGGACAGAACAATGAGCAGTTCTTC. The full variable domain, completed using reference TRBV7-3 and TRBJ2-1, is GAGVSQTPSNKVTEKGKYVELRCDPISGHTALYWYRQSLGQGPEFLIYFQGTGAADDSGLPNDRFFAVRPEGSVSTLKIQRTERGDSAVYLCASSMGQNNEQFFGPGTRLTVL.

The J gene is TRBJ1-1, the V gene TRBV7-3; weak D call: TRBD1 (5 bases). The CDR3 contains 13 residues. V was shortened by 6 bases and J by 4 bases, with 12 bases between the two germline ends. CDR1 and CDR2 from the germline V gene are SGHTA and FQGTGA. In DNA form, the CDR3 reads TGTGCCAGCAGTACCCCAGGGTCCACTGAAGCTTTCTTT. Protein product: CASSTPGSTEAFF.

The rearrangement uses TRBV7-2 and TRBJ2-3, with TRBD2 identical over 7 bases. There are 17 residues in the CDR3. Germline CDR1 and CDR2: SGHTA and FQGNSA. The V and J ends lost 3 bases and 0 bases, in that order; junction bases with no gene match: 9. The CDR3: CASSFGPRGSSTDTQYF. The CDR3 nucleotides are TGTGCCAGCAGCTTTGGTCCCCGCGGGAGTAGCACAGATACGCAGTATTTT.

This sequence joins TRBV6-2 or TRBV6-3 and TRBJ2-3; the D gene is possibly TRBD2 (6 bases). The V end lost 2 bases, the J end lost 0 bases, and 15 bases lay between the germline ends. The germline V gene encodes CDR1 MNHEY and CDR2 SVGEGT. CDR3 length: 17 residues. The CDR3 is CASSYPPLAASTDTQYF. DNA of the CDR3: TGTGCCAGCAGTTACCCCCCACTAGCTGCTAGCACAGATACGCAGTATTTT.

This rearrangement joins TRBV6-2 or TRBV6-3 to TRBJ1-5; 10 nucleotides align to TRBD1. V dropped 5 bases and J dropped 5; count of bases not matched to a gene: 9. The CDR3 contains 16 residues. CDR1 MNHEY and CDR2 SVGEGT come from the germline V gene. CDR3 coding DNA: TGTGCCAGCAGTGGACACCGGACAGGGGGGGATCAGCCCCAGCATTTT. Its translation: CASSGHRTGGDQPQHF.